The next 18 T cell receptor beta chains were all read from a single sample in a study of T cells in Graves' hyperthyroidism and ophthalmopathy. Amplification of TCR beta CDR3 regions was performed using RNA transcripts as template. HTBI primers were the set used in a first-round RT-PCR of the TCR CDR3. TCRdb used MiXCR to reprocess the multiplex PCR reads, holding one entry per CDR3 protein. The table includes hundreds of thousands of distinct CDR3 sequences, more than 30% detected once. The sequencing input was blood. These receptors were taken from a man between 18 and 35 years old with Graves' hyperthyroidism.

Ten or more counts support this clonotype. The chain joins TRBV20-1 to TRBJ2-7; unclear D gene. The V gene's germline CDR1 is DFQATT and CDR2 SNEGSKA (reference sequence). The CDR3 runs 11 residues. V lost 6 bases to trimming and J lost 3 bases, with 9 bases between them. This CDR3 is CSAPVGYEQYF. The CDR3 coding sequence is TGCAGTGCCCCGGTCGGCTACGAGCAGTACTTC.

This clonotype was counted at least ten times. The chain couples TRBV7-6 to TRBJ1-2; 7 positions agree with TRBD1. This CDR3 spans 14 amino acids. Germline loops: CDR1 SGHVS, CDR2 FNYEAQ. V was pared by 4 bases and J by 5 bases, with 7 bases of the junction left unmatched. For the CDR3, the DNA is TGTGCCAGCAGCTCCGGGACAGACGAGTATGGCTACACCTTC. This sequence encodes CASSSGTDEYGYTF.

This clonotype was seen repeatedly, ten times or more. The chain employs TRBV7-9 and TRBJ1-1; TRBD1 might be the D (5 bases). The CDR3 extends over 11 amino acids. Germline values: CDR1 SEHNR, CDR2 FQNEAQ (reference sequence). The V gene lost 4 bases and the J gene lost 5 bases, with 5 bases spanning the gap. This CDR3 is CASSYRTEAFF. The CDR3, as DNA: TGTGCCAGCAGCTACAGGACTGAAGCTTTCTTT.

This clonotype has ten or more counts. The CDR3 reads CASGISEQYF. The CDR3 DNA reads as TGTGCCAGCGGGATCTCCGAGCAGTACTTC. V gene TRBV6-6 combines with J gene TRBJ2-7, with unresolved D. Germline values: CDR1 MNHNY, CDR2 SVGAGI (reference sequence). V dropped 8 bases and J dropped 6 bases, with 8 bases sitting between them. This CDR3 region has 10 residues.

V usage is TRBV2 and J usage is TRBJ1-2; maybe TRBD1 (6 bases). Germline values: CDR1 SNHLY, CDR2 FYNNEI. Trimming cost V 4 bases and J 4 bases, with 16 bases left between them. This CDR3 has 15 residues. The CDR3 DNA is TGTGCCAGCAGTGTACGAGCCGGGACACCCTATGGCTACACCTTC. Translating gives CASSVRAGTPYGYTF.

This clonotype appeared once. The chain couples TRBV10-3 to TRBJ2-7; D is perhaps TRBD1 (6 bases). The germline V and J ends were trimmed by 5 bases and 7 bases, with 12 bases remaining between them. This CDR3 is 12 amino acids long. Per germline, CDR1 ENHRY and CDR2 SYGVKD. This chain's CDR3 is CAISYSRGEQYF. The CDR3 DNA is TGTGCCATCAGTTATAGTAGGGGGGAGCAGTACTTC.

This clonotype has only one observation. The junction does not match germline at one end; this may be a read error. This chain joins TRBV9 and TRBJ1-1; 7 nucleotides agree with TRBD1. Per germline, CDR1 SGDLS and CDR2 YYNGEE. The CDR3 extends over 15 amino acids. As DNA, the CDR3 is TGTGCCTGCAGCGTTCGCAGACAGGGAAGGACTGAAGCTTTCTTT. It codes for CACSVRRQGRTEAFF.

V and J are TRBV20-1 and TRBJ1-1; 8 bases line up with TRBD1. CDR3 size: 18 residues. The V and J ends lost 6 bases and 0 bases, in that order; junction bases with no gene match: 18. Germline CDR1 and CDR2: DFQATT and SNEGSKA (reference sequence). The CDR3 is CSAPRAGQGMGMNTEAFF. The CDR3 bases are TGCAGTGCGCCCCGGGCAGGACAGGGTATGGGGATGAACACTGAAGCTTTCTTT.

This clonotype was seen ten or more times. The V and J genes are TRBV11-2 and TRBJ1-5; D is unclear. Germline CDR1 SGHAT, CDR2 FQNNGV. The CDR3 has 14 amino acids. V lost 6 bases, J lost 7 bases, and 16 bases lay in between. The CDR3 DNA follows: TGTGCCAGCAGTCCCGCGGGGAGCTTGCAGCCCCAGCATTTT. Protein sequence: CASSPAGSLQPQHF. Full variable domain (remainder filled in from reference TRBV11-2 and TRBJ1-5): EAGVAQSPRYKIIEKRQSVAFWCNPISGHATLYWYQQILGQGPKLLIQFQNNGVVDDSQLPKDRFSAERLKGVDSTLKIQPAKLEDSAVYLCASSPAGSLQPQHFGDGTRLSIL.

Regarding this clonotype: A much larger clone lies a single base off, so this may be a read error. The chain has TRBV2 and TRBJ2-2; TRBD1 matches at 7 bases. V shed 10 bases, J shed 1 base, and the junction held 9 bases outside the gene matches. Germline values: CDR1 SNHLY, CDR2 FYNNEI. CDR3 length: 15 residues. The CDR3 region is CATVTGTVNTGELFF. CDR3 DNA: TGTGCCACCGTTACCGGGACAGTGAACACCGGGGAGCTGTTTTTT. Drawing the rest from reference TRBV2 and TRBJ2-2, the complete variable domain is EPEVTQTPSHQVTQMGQEVILRCVPISNHLYFYWYRQILGQKVEFLVSFYNNEISEKSEIFDDQFSVERPDGSNFTLKIRSTKLEDSAMYFCATVTGTVNTGELFFGEGSRLTVL.

The chain employs TRBV20-1 and TRBJ2-1, with D hard to call. CDR1 is DFQATT and CDR2 is SNEGSKA in the germline V gene (reference sequence). This CDR3 spans 10 amino acids. V shed 2 bases and J shed 7 bases, with 3 bases lying between them. In nucleotides, the CDR3 is TGCAGTGCTAGACCTAATGAGCAGTTCTTC. Translated, it gives CSARPNEQFF.

V is TRBV12-3 or TRBV12-4 and J is TRBJ1-1; maybe TRBD1 (6 bases). This CDR3 is 15 amino acids long. Trimming took 5 bases from V and 0 from J, leaving 13 bases between them. For the CDR3, the DNA is TGTGCCAGCAGTCTATCCTACAGGGTGAACACTGAAGCTTTCTTT. The encoded protein is CASSLSYRVNTEAFF.

The chain is built from TRBV9 and TRBJ2-2, with TRBD1 as a possible D gene (6 bases). The germline V gene has CDR1 SGDLS and CDR2 YYNGEE. This CDR3 has 17 amino acids. Trimming shortened V by 5 bases and J by 0 bases, and 17 bases separated the two germline ends. This CDR3 is CASSYSVAGANTGELFF. The CDR3 nucleotides read TGTGCCAGCAGTTACTCGGTGGCAGGGGCGAACACCGGGGAGCTGTTTTTT.

The chain joins TRBV6-2 or TRBV6-3 to TRBJ2-5; 8 bases are shared with TRBD2. CDR1 MNHEY and CDR2 SVGEGT come from the germline V gene. The CDR3 is made up of 16 amino acids. Unmatched junction bases numbered 11, after V lost 5 bases and J lost 3 bases. CDR3 bases: TGTGCCAGCAGTGAATGGGCACTAGCGGAGGAAGAGACCCAGTACTTC. It codes for CASSEWALAEEETQYF.

The V call is TRBV4-3, the J call TRBJ2-7; D unclear. CDR3 length: 15 amino acids. Germline CDR1 is LGHNA and CDR2 is YSLEER. V lost 0 bases and J 0 bases, leaving 9 bases between the germline ends. The CDR3 coding sequence is TGCGCCAGCAGCCAAGAACAGTTAAGCTCCTACGAGCAGTACTTC. This gives the protein CASSQEQLSSYEQYF.

The CDR3 DNA is TGTGCCAGCAGTTCAACAGGGCGCTTATATGGCTACACCTTC. It yields the protein CASSSTGRLYGYTF. J is TRBJ1-2 and V is TRBV12-3 or TRBV12-4, with D perhaps TRBD1 (6 bases). This CDR3 is built from 14 residues. V shed 4 bases and J shed 5 bases, with 14 bases lying between them.

A word on this clonotype: Germline and junction disagree at one end, which may indicate a read error. V usage is TRBV7-2 and J usage is TRBJ2-7; TRBD2 agrees at 10 bases. CDR1 and CDR2 from the germline V gene are SGHTA and FQGNSA. This CDR3 has 16 residues. The CDR3 loop reads CASSQRTSGYTYEQYF. CDR3 sequence (DNA): TGCGCCAGCAGCCAACGGACTAGCGGCTATACCTACGAGCAGTACTTC.

The CDR3 sequence is CASSLGSAGYGNTIYF. The CDR3 region has the DNA TGTGCCAGCAGCTTGGGGTCTGCGGGATATGGAAACACCATATATTTT. The chain is built from TRBV19 and TRBJ1-3; unclear D gene. Germline V CDR1 and CDR2: LNHDA, SQIVND (reference sequence). The CDR3 is 16 amino acids. V lost 9 bases and J lost 3, with 21 bases in between.